These T cell receptor beta chains were read from a single sample in a study of T cell repertoires in cytomegalovirus infection. TCRdb reprocessed the reads via MiXCR and lists one record per CDR3 protein. The sample holds 150,000 to 190,000 distinct CDR3 sequences, about a quarter seen once. The sequenced sample consisted of PBMCs. These receptors came from a human donor in good health (CMV status not recorded). Some clones in this sample may be carry-over from other donors' samples. Each CDR3 is given with its conserved first and last residue. The D gene is left open where the match is weak.

J | D | V | CDR3
TRBJ2-1 | NA | TRBV5-5 | CASSSRPGDEQFF
TRBJ2-7 | NA | TRBV7-9 | CASRQDSSYEQYF
TRBJ2-2 | NA | TRBV6-1 | CASTLGIGTGELFF
TRBJ2-7 | TRBD2 | TRBV4-3 | CASSQFLAGGPSEQYF
TRBJ1-1 | NA | TRBV6-5 | CASSYDRTEAFF
TRBJ2-6 | NA | TRBV10-3 | CAISDVLLLSGANVLTF
TRBJ2-6 | NA | TRBV11-2 | CASSLGLPSGANVLTF
TRBJ2-7 | NA | TRBV28 | CASTSEAYEQYF
TRBJ1-1 | TRBD1 | TRBV7-2 | CASLRDRPNTEAFF
TRBJ1-2 | NA | TRBV12-3/TRBV12-4 | CASSSRYGYTF
TRBJ2-1 | NA | TRBV7-9 | CASSPGAEYNEQFF
TRBJ2-7 | TRBD2 | TRBV10-3 | CAIRGLAGGGEQYF
TRBJ2-5 | TRBD2 | TRBV5-6 | CASSRGLAGGETQYF
TRBJ2-7 | NA | TRBV7-6 | CASSLSGVGVGSYEQYF
TRBJ2-1 | TRBD2 | TRBV6-5 | CASSPEGTSGRNEQFF
TRBJ1-6 | NA | TRBV12-3/TRBV12-4 | CASSLVRGRNNSPLHF
TRBJ1-3 | NA | TRBV2 | CASSGHPGNTIYF
TRBJ2-1 | NA | TRBV9 | CASSVGDENEQFF
TRBJ1-1 | NA | TRBV6-2/TRBV6-3 | CASSYLGRANTEAFF
TRBJ1-5 | NA | TRBV7-2 | CASSTAGSNQPQHF
TRBJ1-4 | NA | TRBV7-9 | CASSTLTGATNEKLFF